This T cell receptor beta chain is from a study of OX40 agonist ivuxolimab in advanced cancers. This clone was counted a single time. Only in-frame clones appear in the TCRdb table, and some are missing; sequencing was by immunoSEQ multiplex PCR. The sample yields 60,000 to 65,000 clones, about 90% seen once. Any history of autoimmune disease or systemic immunosuppression disqualified patients. The CDR3 loop spans 15 amino acids. V was shortened by 0 bases and J by 0 bases, with 9 bases between the two germline ends. Germline CDR1 reads LGHNA; CDR2 reads YNFKEQ. The J gene is TRBJ2-7, the V gene TRBV4-2; D not certain. Material: CD4+ or CD8+ T cells sorted from blood, obtained in a trial of the OX40 agonist ivuxolimab. The TCR was taken from an adult with an advanced solid tumor such as melanoma, head and neck, liver or kidney cancer. The CDR3 reads CASSQDVSISYEQYF. CDR3 nucleotide sequence: TGTGCCAGCAGCCAAGATGTTTCTATCTCCTACGAGCAGTACTTC.